This is a list of T cell receptor beta chains from one sample in a study of blood T cell repertoires in COVID-19. Clones were sequenced by immunoSEQ multiplex PCR, and TCRdb holds only the in-frame ones, with some missing. The sample has 65,000 to 85,000 clones; approximately 87% are singletons. The sequencing input was peripheral blood. Receptor source: a human donor in a cohort sampled during active COVID-19. Both conserved end residues are trimmed from each CDR3. Fields, in order: V gene, J gene, CDR3 length, CDR3 protein.

>TRBV21-1|TRBJ2-5|15
ASSPPDPAFGPETQY
>TRBV12-3/TRBV12-4|TRBJ1-4|11
ATGQTSLGELF
>TRBV10-3|TRBJ1-2|12
ATRGGAPMEGYT
>TRBV16|TRBJ1-2|11
ASNLGGNYGYT
>TRBV7-9|TRBJ1-1|14
ASSPQMGAGNTEAF
>TRBV4-2|TRBJ2-1|13
ASSRLAGEGLEQF
>TRBV29-1|TRBJ2-7|10
SVRTGGNEQY
>TRBV7-2|TRBJ2-3|14
ASSTRLAGSTDTQY
>TRBV27|TRBJ2-5|14
ASEKTGVGEIETQY
>TRBV4-1|TRBJ2-5|16
ASSQGGLAGVWGETQY
>TRBV10-3|TRBJ2-3|16
AISERGRSGSSTDTQY
>TRBV7-6|TRBJ2-1|13
ASSFGSGRYNEQF
>TRBV28|TRBJ1-1|13
ASTLIRGRNTEAF
>TRBV7-2|TRBJ2-5|12
ASSFFAGEETQY
>TRBV7-3|TRBJ2-1|12
ASSQGPEENEQF
>TRBV18|TRBJ2-3|15
ASSLRTSGAQTDTQY
>TRBV21-1|TRBJ2-7|15
ASSKSGCSGSSYEQY
>TRBV4-3|TRBJ2-3|12
ASSQESGTDTQY
>TRBV7-2|TRBJ1-4|12
ASSFTGPGEKLF
>TRBV19|TRBJ2-7|15
ASSRTSGGIHSYEQY